Presented here are 32 T cell receptor beta chains from one specimen sequenced in a study of T cells after yellow fever vaccination. Using its own MiXCR run on the 5' RACE reads, TCRdb lists one record per CDR3 protein. The sample lists 620,000 or so distinct CDR3 sequences; about a sixth were seen once. Here the sequenced sample was PBMCs, taken more than 4 days after the first yellow fever vaccination. Receptors were obtained from a man between 18 and 35 years old who received the YFV17D yellow fever vaccine.

The chain recombines TRBV29-1 with TRBJ1-2; TRBD1 is a possible D gene (5 bases). This CDR3 comprises 12 residues. Germline-derived CDR1 and CDR2 are SQVTM and ANQGSEA. The ends were cut back, 5 bases at V and 2 bases at J, with 9 bases in the middle. DNA for the CDR3: TGCAGCGTTTCGGGACCGAACTATGGCTACACCTTC. This gives the protein CSVSGPNYGYTF.

CDR3 region: CSVEYPTDTQYF. CDR3 bases: TGCAGCGTTGAGTACCCCACAGATACGCAGTATTTT. The chain combines TRBV29-1 with TRBJ2-3, with unresolved D. Germline values: CDR1 SQVTM, CDR2 ANQGSEA. With 3 bases removed from V and 2 bases from J, the gap between germline ends came to 6 bases. The CDR3 contains 12 residues.

The CDR3 coding sequence is TGTGCCAGCAGTTACTCGAATCGGGCGGGCGGCTATGGCTACACCTTC. The encoded protein is CASSYSNRAGGYGYTF. V is TRBV6-5 and J is TRBJ1-2; D remains unclear. Germline values: CDR1 MNHEY, CDR2 SVGAGI. The CDR3 is 16 residues long. Trimming took 0 bases from V and 4 from J, leaving 15 bases between them.

The V call is TRBV6-6, the J call TRBJ2-5, with D perhaps matching TRBD1 or TRBD2 (5 bases each). Trimming cost V 10 bases and J 4 bases, with 7 bases left between them. CDR1 is MNHNY and CDR2 is SVGAGI in the germline V gene (reference sequence). The CDR3 has 10 amino acids. CDR3 amino acids: CATGTETQYF. DNA for the CDR3: TGTGCCACCGGGACAGAGACCCAGTACTTC.

The genes are TRBV20-1 and TRBJ1-6; TRBD1 aligns across 8 bases. Trimming took 5 bases from V and 8 from J; bases not matched to a gene: 8. Germline CDR1 and CDR2: DFQATT and SNEGSKA (reference sequence). CDR3 size: 14 residues. CDR3 bases: TGCAGTGCTCCGGGGGGGACAGGTTATTCACCCCTCCACTTT. Translating it yields CSAPGGTGYSPLHF.

V gene TRBV11-2 combines with J gene TRBJ2-6; no definite D call. This CDR3 is built from 16 residues. CDR1 and CDR2 (germline): SGHAT, FQNNGV. Trimming took off 5 bases at V and 0 bases at J, with 11 bases between the two ends. The chain's CDR3 is CASSPEASSGANVLTF. The CDR3 bases are TGTGCCAGCAGCCCCGAAGCCAGCTCTGGGGCCAACGTCCTGACTTTC.

The rearrangement uses TRBV4-2 and TRBJ1-6; 9 nucleotides line up with TRBD1. The V and J ends lost 0 bases and 10 bases, in that order; junction bases with no gene match: 7. CDR1 and CDR2 (germline): LGHNA, YNFKEQ. The CDR3 runs 16 residues. The CDR3 region has the DNA TGTGCCAGCAGCCAAGACCGGGACAGGGTAGTATCACCCCTCCACTTT. This gives the protein CASSQDRDRVVSPLHF.

The chain is built from TRBV7-9 and TRBJ1-1; no firm D call. V shed 5 bases and J shed 0 bases, with 13 bases lying between them. Germline CDR1 SEHNR, CDR2 FQNEAQ (reference sequence). The CDR3 extends over 15 amino acids. CDR3 loop: CASSPTWQVNTEAFF. The CDR3 DNA reads TGTGCCAGCAGCCCAACGTGGCAGGTGAACACTGAAGCTTTCTTT.

The J gene is TRBJ2-6, the V gene TRBV12-3 or TRBV12-4; D is unclear. CDR3 size: 14 residues. V gave up 7 bases and J gave up 9 bases, with 16 bases separating them. The DNA for the CDR3 is TGTGCCAGCAAACCTCGGAACCTCAACAACGTCCTGACTTTC. It specifies CASKPRNLNNVLTF.

This clonotype was detected ten times or more. The chain links TRBV7-2 to TRBJ2-3; D might be TRBD1 or TRBD2, each matching 5 bases. The CDR3 contains 14 residues. V was shortened by 4 bases and J by 0 bases, with 8 bases between the two germline ends. Germline lookup yields CDR1 SGHTA and CDR2 FQGNSA. The CDR3 DNA reads as TGTGCCAGCAGCTCGAGGGGAAGCACAGATACGCAGTATTTT. Translating gives CASSSRGSTDTQYF.

The chain links TRBV12-5 to TRBJ2-1; either TRBD1 or TRBD2 may supply D (5 bases each). The CDR3 extends over 14 amino acids. Germline-derived CDR1 and CDR2 are LGHNT and FRNRAP. Trimming removed 7 bases from V and 0 bases from J, with 10 bases in between. This CDR3 is CASAAGSSYNEQFF. The CDR3 DNA reads as TGTGCTAGTGCCGCAGGGAGCTCCTACAATGAGCAGTTCTTC.

This chain links TRBV12-3 or TRBV12-4 with TRBJ1-5, with no clear D. CDR3 length: 15 residues. The V end was cut by 1 base, the J end by 4 bases, with 11 bases between. For the CDR3, the DNA is TGTGCCAGCAGTTTAGGGTCCGGGCTTAATCAGCCCCAGCATTTT. This gives the protein CASSLGSGLNQPQHF.

CDR3 residues: CATSRDPDTEAFF. The CDR3 nucleotides are TGTGCCACCAGCAGAGATCCCGATACTGAAGCTTTCTTT. The rearrangement uses TRBV15 and TRBJ1-1; D not resolved. The CDR3 covers 13 residues. Deletions cut 0 bases from V and 5 bases from J, with 7 bases between. Germline V gives CDR1 LNHNV, CDR2 YYDKDF (reference sequence).

V and J are TRBV27 and TRBJ1-3, with D possibly being TRBD1 (5 bases). Trimming pared 5 bases from V and 7 bases from J, leaving 12 bases between. The CDR3 spans 13 residues. Per germline, CDR1 MNHEY and CDR2 SMNVEV (reference sequence). CDR3 nucleotide sequence: TGTGCCAGCAGTCCCCCCCGGGGGAACACCATATATTTT. This codes for CASSPPRGNTIYF.

This clonotype was seen repeatedly, ten times or more. The chain links TRBV6-1 to TRBJ1-2; 7 nucleotides align to TRBD1. The CDR3 has 14 amino acids. J was trimmed by 7 bases and V by 5 bases; bases with no gene match: 10. The germline gives CDR1 MNHNS, CDR2 SASEGT. This chain's CDR3 is CASSRTGLASGYTF. The CDR3 DNA reads as TGTGCCAGCAGTCGGACAGGTCTGGCCTCTGGCTACACCTTC.

A few counts support this clonotype. This chain uses TRBV12-3 or TRBV12-4 with TRBJ2-5, with TRBD2 matching over 9 bases. The V and J ends lost 6 bases and 4 bases, in that order; junction bases with no gene match: 9. CDR3 size: 15 residues. This CDR3 reads CASSAISGGRETQYF. DNA of the CDR3: TGTGCCAGCAGCGCGATTAGCGGGGGAAGAGAGACCCAGTACTTC.

The V call is TRBV4-3, the J call TRBJ1-2; tentatively, D is TRBD1 (5 bases). CDR3 length: 16 amino acids. The germline gives CDR1 LGHNA, CDR2 YSLEER. Trimming left V 0 bases short and J 2 bases short, with 13 bases between. The CDR3 loop is CASSQDQRAGNYGYTF. CDR3 in DNA: TGCGCCAGCAGCCAAGATCAACGGGCAGGGAACTATGGCTACACCTTC.

J is TRBJ2-7 and V is TRBV14, with 8 bases matching TRBD1. This CDR3 has 13 amino acids. Germline values: CDR1 SGHDN, CDR2 FVKESK. The V and J ends lost 3 bases and 7 bases, in that order; junction bases with no gene match: 5. CDR3 loop: CASSQTGAGEQYF. The CDR3 DNA sequence: TGTGCCAGCAGCCAGACAGGGGCGGGGGAGCAGTACTTC.

A few counts support this clonotype. This sequence joins TRBV21-1 and TRBJ2-7; the table's D call, TRBD1, has no DNA check behind it. TRBV21-1 is recorded as a pseudogene. There are 13 residues in the CDR3. The CDR3 here is CAITGNWPYEQYF. In nucleotides, the CDR3 is TGTGCCATCACAGGGAATTGGCCCTACGAGCAGTACTTC.

This clonotype was picked up many times. This chain joins TRBV5-1 and TRBJ2-5; 8 nucleotides match TRBD2. With V trimmed by 0 bases and J by 1 base, 2 bases remained unmatched. CDR1 is SGHRS and CDR2 is YFSETQ in the germline V gene. The CDR3 sequence is 15 residues long. The CDR3 DNA sequence: TGCGCCAGCAGCTTGGAACGGGGGGGCCAAGAGACCCAGTACTTC. Protein product: CASSLERGGQETQYF.

This clonotype appeared many times. J is TRBJ2-3 and V is TRBV12-3 or TRBV12-4; D assignment may be TRBD1 or TRBD2 (6 bases each). This CDR3 is built from 14 residues. V lost 6 bases, J lost 6 bases, and 16 bases lay in between. DNA of the CDR3: TGTGCCAGCAGCCCCGGTAGGGGGGATGATACGCAGTATTTT. Translated: CASSPGRGDDTQYF.

The rearrangement uses TRBV5-1 and TRBJ2-6; D perhaps matches TRBD2 (5 bases). This CDR3 region has 16 residues. Germline V CDR1 and CDR2: SGHRS, YFSETQ. V lost 4 bases and J 1 base, leaving 12 bases between the germline ends. The DNA of the CDR3 is TGCGCCAGCAGCCCGCGTGGCGGGTCTGGGGCCAACGTCCTGACTTTC. It translates to CASSPRGGSGANVLTF.

This CDR3 reads CASSLLPGGEQYV. The CDR3 nucleotides are TGTGCCAGCAGTCTCCTTCCAGGTGGTGAGCAGTACGTC. V and J are TRBV2 and TRBJ2-7, with D unclear. V lost 5 bases and J lost 7, with 15 bases in between. The CDR3 length is 13 residues. The germline V gene encodes CDR1 SNHLY and CDR2 FYNNEI.

This clonotype was detected ten times or more. The V call is TRBV5-1, the J call TRBJ2-3, with 9 bases aligning to TRBD2. The CDR3 consists of 14 residues. The junction had 4 bases not matched to a gene; V was cut back by 4 bases and J by 4 bases. Germline values: CDR1 SGHRS, CDR2 YFSETQ. The CDR3 reads CASSPGLAADTQYF. CDR3 DNA sequence: TGCGCCAGCAGCCCGGGACTAGCAGCAGATACGCAGTATTTT.

V usage is TRBV24-1 and J usage is TRBJ1-3; D is undetermined. Looked up from germline, CDR1 is KGHDR and CDR2 is SFDVKD. CDR3 length: 12 residues. V gave up 2 bases and J gave up 7 bases, with 5 bases separating them. The CDR3 bases are TGTGCCACCAGTGATTCGAGGAACACCATATATTTT. It encodes CATSDSRNTIYF.

The chain couples TRBV11-2 to TRBJ2-1, with D hard to call. V lost 0 bases and J 9 bases, leaving 9 bases between the germline ends. This CDR3 contains 13 residues. In germline, CDR1 is SGHAT, CDR2 FQNNGV. The CDR3 loop reads CASSLDLMGEQFF. The CDR3 coding sequence is TGTGCCAGCAGCTTAGATCTTATGGGTGAGCAGTTCTTC.

The chain has TRBV28 and TRBJ2-3; 8 bases fit TRBD1. Germline V lookup: CDR1 MDHEN, CDR2 SYDVKM. This CDR3 region has 15 residues. The ends lost 2 bases at V and 6 bases at J; junction bases unmatched: 7. CDR3 in amino acids: CASSLAGQALDTQYF. In nucleotides, the CDR3 is TGTGCCAGCAGTTTAGCGGGACAGGCTTTGGATACGCAGTATTTT. Full variable domain (missing parts from reference TRBV28 and TRBJ2-3): DVKVTQSSRYLVKRTGEKVFLECVQDMDHENMFWYRQDPGLGLRLIYFSYDVKMKEKGDIPEGYSVSREKKERFSLILESASTNQTSMYLCASSLAGQALDTQYFGPGTRLTVL.

The table lists this clonotype with a few counts. This rearrangement joins TRBV10-3 to TRBJ1-2; no firm D call. V lost 6 bases, J lost 6 bases, and 14 bases lay in between. CDR3 size: 13 residues. The germline V gene encodes CDR1 ENHRY and CDR2 SYGVKD. The CDR3 DNA sequence: TGTGCCATCAGCCTACGGGAAAAAAATGGCTACACCTTC. Protein sequence: CAISLREKNGYTF.

This clonotype showed up just a few times. The chain couples TRBV7-9 to TRBJ2-7, with a possible D match to TRBD2 (5 bases). The CDR3 is made up of 13 amino acids. Per the germline V gene, CDR1 is SEHNR and CDR2 is FQNEAQ (reference sequence). The germline V and J ends were trimmed by 4 bases and 4 bases, with 11 bases remaining between them. The CDR3 spells CASSSPPGYEQYF. DNA for the CDR3: TGTGCCAGCAGCTCGCCTCCGGGGTACGAGCAGTACTTC.

The chain has TRBV7-2 and TRBJ2-2, with D unresolved. Trimming took 2 bases from V and 6 from J, leaving 7 bases between them. The CDR3 is 13 amino acids. Germline V lookup: CDR1 SGHTA, CDR2 FQGNSA. The CDR3 sequence is CASSLFGPGELFF. The CDR3 DNA sequence: TGTGCCAGCAGCTTATTTGGTCCCGGGGAGCTGTTTTTT.

This clonotype was seen a few times. The chain is built from TRBV12-3 or TRBV12-4 and TRBJ2-5; D is undetermined. The CDR3 covers 13 residues. The V gene lost 2 bases and the J gene lost 5 bases, with 9 bases spanning the gap. CDR3 sequence reads: CASSLFSLETQYF. The CDR3, as DNA: TGTGCCAGCAGTTTATTTAGTTTGGAGACCCAGTACTTC.

This clonotype was detected a few times. This chain links TRBV6-2 or TRBV6-3 with TRBJ1-3; no clear D gene. The CDR3 spans 14 residues. Germline-derived CDR1 and CDR2 are MNHEY and SVGEGT. Trimming removed 8 bases from V and 0 bases from J, with 11 bases in between. CDR3 bases: TGTGCCAGCGAACCCAGAAGCTCTGGAAACACCATATATTTT. It is translated as CASEPRSSGNTIYF.